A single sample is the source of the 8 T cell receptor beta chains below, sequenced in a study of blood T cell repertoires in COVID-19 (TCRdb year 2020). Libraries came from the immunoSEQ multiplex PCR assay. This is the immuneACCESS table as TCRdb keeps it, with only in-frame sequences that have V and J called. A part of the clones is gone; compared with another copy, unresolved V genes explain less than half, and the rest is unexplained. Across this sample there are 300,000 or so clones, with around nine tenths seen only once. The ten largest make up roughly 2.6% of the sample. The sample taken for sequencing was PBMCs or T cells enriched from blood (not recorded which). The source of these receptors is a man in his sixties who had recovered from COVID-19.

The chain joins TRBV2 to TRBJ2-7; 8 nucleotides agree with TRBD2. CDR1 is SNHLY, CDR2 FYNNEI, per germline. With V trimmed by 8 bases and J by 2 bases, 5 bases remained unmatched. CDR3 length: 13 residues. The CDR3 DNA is TGTGCCAGCCGGGGGGGGGTGACCTACGAGCAGTACTTC. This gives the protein CASRGGVTYEQYF.

The CDR3 loop is CASSSRTGGSDNEKLFF. The CDR3 DNA is TGTGCCAGCAGCTCTCGGACAGGGGGCAGTGATAATGAAAAACTGTTTTTT. V and J are TRBV9 and TRBJ1-4; TRBD1 agrees at 11 bases. Unmatched junction bases numbered 9, after V lost 4 bases and J lost 4 bases. The CDR3 is made up of 17 amino acids. In germline, CDR1 is SGDLS, CDR2 YYNGEE.

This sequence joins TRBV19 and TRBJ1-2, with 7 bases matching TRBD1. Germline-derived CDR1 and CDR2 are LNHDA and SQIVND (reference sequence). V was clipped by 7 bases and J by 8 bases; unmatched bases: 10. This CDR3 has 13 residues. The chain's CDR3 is CASNPGGIGGYTF. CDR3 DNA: TGTGCCAGTAACCCAGGGGGGATAGGCGGCTACACCTTC.

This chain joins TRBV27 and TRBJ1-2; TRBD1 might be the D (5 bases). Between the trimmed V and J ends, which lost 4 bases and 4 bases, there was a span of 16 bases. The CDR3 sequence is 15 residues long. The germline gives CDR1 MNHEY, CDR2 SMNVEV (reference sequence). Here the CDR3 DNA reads TGTGCCAGCAGTTCCCCCCGGCGGGGGGTCTATGGCTACACCTTC. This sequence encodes CASSSPRRGVYGYTF.

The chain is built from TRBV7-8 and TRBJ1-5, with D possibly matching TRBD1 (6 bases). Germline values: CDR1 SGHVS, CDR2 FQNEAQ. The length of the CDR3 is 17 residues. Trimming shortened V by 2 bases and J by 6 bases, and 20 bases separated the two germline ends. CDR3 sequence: CASSLNGWQGGGQPQHF. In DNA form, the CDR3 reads TGTGCCAGCAGCTTAAACGGGTGGCAGGGAGGGGGTCAGCCCCAGCATTTT.

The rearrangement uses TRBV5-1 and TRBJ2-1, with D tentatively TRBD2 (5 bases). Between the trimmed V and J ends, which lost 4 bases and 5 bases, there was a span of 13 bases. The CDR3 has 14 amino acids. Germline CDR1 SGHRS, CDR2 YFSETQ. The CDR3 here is CASSAGPQNNEQFF. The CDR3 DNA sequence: TGCGCCAGCAGCGCGGGCCCCCAGAACAATGAGCAGTTCTTC.

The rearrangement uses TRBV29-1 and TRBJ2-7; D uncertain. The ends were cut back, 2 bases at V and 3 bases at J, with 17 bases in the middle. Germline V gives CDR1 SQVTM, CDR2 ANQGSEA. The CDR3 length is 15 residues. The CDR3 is CSVESRRQANYEQYF. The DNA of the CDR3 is TGCAGCGTTGAAAGCCGCCGCCAGGCAAACTACGAGCAGTACTTC.

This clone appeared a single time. The DNA of the CDR3 is TGTGCCAGCAGCTTGTCACGGCGACTCTATGGCTACACCTTC. Its protein is CASSLSRRLYGYTF. The chain is built from TRBV5-6 and TRBJ1-2; unclear D gene. Germline CDR1 is SGHDT and CDR2 is YYEEEE. There are 14 residues in the CDR3. Trimming cost V 1 base and J 4 bases, with 11 bases left between them.